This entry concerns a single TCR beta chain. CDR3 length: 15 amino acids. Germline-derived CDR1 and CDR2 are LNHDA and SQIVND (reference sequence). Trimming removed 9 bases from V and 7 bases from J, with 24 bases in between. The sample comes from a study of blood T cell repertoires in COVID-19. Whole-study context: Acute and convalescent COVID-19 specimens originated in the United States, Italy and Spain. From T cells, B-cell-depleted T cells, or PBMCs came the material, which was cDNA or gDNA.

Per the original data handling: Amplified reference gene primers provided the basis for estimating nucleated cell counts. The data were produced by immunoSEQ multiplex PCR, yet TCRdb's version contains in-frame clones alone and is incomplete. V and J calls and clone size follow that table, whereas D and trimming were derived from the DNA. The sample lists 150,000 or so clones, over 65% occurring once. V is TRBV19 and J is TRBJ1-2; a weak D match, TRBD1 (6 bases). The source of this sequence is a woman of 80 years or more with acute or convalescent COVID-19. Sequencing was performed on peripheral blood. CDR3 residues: CASTYSTGSIGGYTF. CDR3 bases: TGTGCCAGCACTTACTCCACAGGGTCTATCGGTGGCTACACCTTC.